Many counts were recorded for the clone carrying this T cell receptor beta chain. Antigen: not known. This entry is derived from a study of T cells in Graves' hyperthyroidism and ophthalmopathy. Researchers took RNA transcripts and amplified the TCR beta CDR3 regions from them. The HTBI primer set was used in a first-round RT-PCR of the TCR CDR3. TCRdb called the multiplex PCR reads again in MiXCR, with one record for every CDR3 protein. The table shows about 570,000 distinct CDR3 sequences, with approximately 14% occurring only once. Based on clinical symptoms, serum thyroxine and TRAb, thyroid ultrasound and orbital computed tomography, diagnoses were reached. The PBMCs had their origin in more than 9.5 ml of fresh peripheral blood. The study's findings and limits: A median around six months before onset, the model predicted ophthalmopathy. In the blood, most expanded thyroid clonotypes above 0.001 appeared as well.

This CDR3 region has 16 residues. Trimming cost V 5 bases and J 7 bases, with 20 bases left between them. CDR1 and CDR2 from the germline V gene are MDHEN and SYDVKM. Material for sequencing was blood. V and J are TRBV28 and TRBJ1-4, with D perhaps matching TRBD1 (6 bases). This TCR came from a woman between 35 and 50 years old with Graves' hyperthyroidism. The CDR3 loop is CASSLGTILGGEKLFF. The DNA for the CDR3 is TGTGCCAGCAGTCTCGGGACAATCCTAGGGGGTGAAAAACTGTTTTTT.